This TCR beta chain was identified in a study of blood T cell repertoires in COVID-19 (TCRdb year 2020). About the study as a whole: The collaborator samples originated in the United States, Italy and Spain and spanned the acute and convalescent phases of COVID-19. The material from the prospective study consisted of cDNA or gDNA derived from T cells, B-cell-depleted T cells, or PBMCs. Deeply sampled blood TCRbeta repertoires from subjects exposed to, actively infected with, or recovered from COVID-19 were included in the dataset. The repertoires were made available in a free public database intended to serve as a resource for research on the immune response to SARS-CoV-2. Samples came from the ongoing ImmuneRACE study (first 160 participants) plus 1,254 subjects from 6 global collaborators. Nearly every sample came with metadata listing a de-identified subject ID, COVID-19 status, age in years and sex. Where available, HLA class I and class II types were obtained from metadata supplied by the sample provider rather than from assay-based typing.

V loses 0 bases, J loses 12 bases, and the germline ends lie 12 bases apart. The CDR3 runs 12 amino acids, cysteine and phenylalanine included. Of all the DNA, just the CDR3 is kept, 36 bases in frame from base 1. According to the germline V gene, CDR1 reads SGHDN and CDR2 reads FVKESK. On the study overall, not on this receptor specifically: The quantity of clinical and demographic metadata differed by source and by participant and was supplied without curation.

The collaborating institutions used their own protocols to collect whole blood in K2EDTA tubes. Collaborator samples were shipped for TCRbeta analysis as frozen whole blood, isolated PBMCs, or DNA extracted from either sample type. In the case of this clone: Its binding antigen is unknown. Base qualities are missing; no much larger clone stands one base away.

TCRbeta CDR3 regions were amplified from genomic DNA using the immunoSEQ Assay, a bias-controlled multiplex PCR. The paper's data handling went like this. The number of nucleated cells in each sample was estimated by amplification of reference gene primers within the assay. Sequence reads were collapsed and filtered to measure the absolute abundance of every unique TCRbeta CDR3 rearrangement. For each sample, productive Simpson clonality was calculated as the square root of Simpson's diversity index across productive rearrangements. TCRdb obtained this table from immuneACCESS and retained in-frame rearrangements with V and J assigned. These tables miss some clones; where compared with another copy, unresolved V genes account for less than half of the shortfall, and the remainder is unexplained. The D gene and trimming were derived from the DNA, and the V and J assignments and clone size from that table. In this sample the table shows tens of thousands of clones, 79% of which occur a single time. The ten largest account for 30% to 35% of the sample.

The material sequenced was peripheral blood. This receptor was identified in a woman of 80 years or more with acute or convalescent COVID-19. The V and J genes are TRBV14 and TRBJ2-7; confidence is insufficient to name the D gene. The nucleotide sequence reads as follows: TGTGCCAGCAGCCAAGATTTCAGAAACCTGTACTTC. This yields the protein CASSQDFRNLYF. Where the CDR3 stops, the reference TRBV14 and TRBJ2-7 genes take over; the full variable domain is EAGVTQFPSHSVIEKGQTVTLRCDPISGHDNLYWYRRVMGKEIKFLLHFVKESKQDESGMPNNRFLAERTGGTYSTLKVQPAELEDSGVYFCASSQDFRNLYFGPGTRLTVT.